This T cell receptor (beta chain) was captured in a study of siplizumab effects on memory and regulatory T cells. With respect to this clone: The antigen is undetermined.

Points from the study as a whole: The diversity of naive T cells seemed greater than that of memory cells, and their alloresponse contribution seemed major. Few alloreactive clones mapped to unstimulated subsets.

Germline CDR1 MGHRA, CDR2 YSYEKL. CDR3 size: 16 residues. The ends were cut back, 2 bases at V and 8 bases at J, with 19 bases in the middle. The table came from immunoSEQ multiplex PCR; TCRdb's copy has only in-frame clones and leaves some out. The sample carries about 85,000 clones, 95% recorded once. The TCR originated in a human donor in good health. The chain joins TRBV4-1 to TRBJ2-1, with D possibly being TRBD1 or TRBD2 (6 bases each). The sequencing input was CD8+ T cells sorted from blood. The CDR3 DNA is TGCGCCAGCAGCCAACCCCTAGGGGGGAATGGGGATGAGCAGTTCTTC. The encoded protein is CASSQPLGGNGDEQFF.